Included here is one T cell receptor (beta chain) sequence, with context. TCRdb re-called the 5' RACE reads through MiXCR, storing one row per CDR3 protein. The sample consists of about 260,000 distinct CDR3 sequences, around 5.2% of them appearing once. This sample was taken from a study of T cells after yellow fever vaccination. Overall study: SMART-Seq v4 Ultra Low Input prepared libraries from low-cell fractions.

CDR3 size: 14 residues. Unmatched junction bases numbered 5, after V lost 5 bases and J lost 2 bases. The sequences come from CD4+ T cells sorted from PBMCs, collected on the day of the yellow fever booster vaccination. J is TRBJ2-7 and V is TRBV12-3 or TRBV12-4; 8 positions agree with TRBD2. The clonotype comes from a man aged 18 to 35 who received the YFV17D yellow fever vaccine. The CDR3 loop reads CASSPHSGTYEQYV. The CDR3 DNA is TGTGCCAGCAGTCCCCATAGCGGGACCTACGAGCAGTACGTC.